The source of this T cell receptor beta chain is a study of T-cell memory formation after mild COVID-19. Study-level background: Across donors, TCR clusters were largely donor specific. General study points: Among CD4+ contracting clones, most were CM and EM, and CD8+ ones EMRA.

Constant-segment primers were used for 5'RACE, and the resulting TCR alpha and TCR beta cDNA libraries carried sample barcodes and UMIs. TCRdb analysed the 5' RACE reads with MiXCR anew, one entry per CDR3 protein. The sample holds more than 400,000 distinct CDR3 sequences, 15% to 20% seen once. The table lists this clonotype with a few counts. The antigen is undetermined. The CDR3 extends over 16 amino acids. CDR1 SGHRS and CDR2 YFSETQ come from the germline V gene. The V gene lost 0 bases and the J gene lost 3 bases, with 14 bases spanning the gap. The rearrangement uses TRBV5-1 and TRBJ2-3, with D possibly matching TRBD2 (6 bases). The sample taken for sequencing was PBMCs or a T cell subset sorted from them (not recorded which). This receptor was taken from an adult woman who had mild COVID-19 (a few samples of this study predate the infection). Cell type and time point are not known. CDR3 coding DNA: TGCGCCAGCAGCTTGGAACGACTAGAGCTAACAGATACGCAGTATTTT. Protein sequence: CASSLERLELTDTQYF.